The sequence of this T cell receptor beta chain was determined in a study of blood T cell repertoires in COVID-19. About the research overall: Material from acute and convalescent COVID-19 was sourced from the United States, Italy and Spain. PBMCs, B-cell-depleted T cells, or T cells were the source of the cDNA or gDNA that made up the material.

This CDR3 has 17 amino acids. The V and J ends lost 8 bases and 6 bases, in that order; junction bases with no gene match: 16. Germline V lookup: CDR1 MRHNA, CDR2 SNTAGT. Per the original data handling: Cell counts per sample came from amplifying reference gene primers. Here immunoSEQ multiplex PCR was the method, and the copy in TCRdb shows in-frame clones only, minus some. V, J and clone size derive from that table, while D and trimming were established from the DNA sequence. Among some 110,000 clones listed, 70% to 85% were seen once. This clonotype was sampled from a woman in her 70s with acute or convalescent COVID-19. Sequencing was done on a sample of peripheral blood. V is TRBV6-4 and J is TRBJ1-4; 9 bases match TRBD1. The chain's CDR3 is CASCLGTGIRGYEKLFF. For the CDR3, the DNA is TGTGCCAGCTGTTTGGGGACAGGGATCAGGGGATATGAAAAACTGTTTTTT.